The clone carrying this T cell receptor beta chain was observed a handful of times. During its preparation, the TCRbeta library received unique molecular identifiers. One entry per CDR3 protein results from TCRdb running MiXCR on the PCR reads. Here the sample spans about 110,000 distinct CDR3 sequences, under 13% being singletons. CDR3 length: 15 amino acids. Trimming took 4 bases from V and 1 from J; bases not matched to a gene: 7. CDR1 and CDR2 (germline): MNHEY, SVGAGI. The source of the sample is a study of T-cell reconstitution after alpha-beta-depleted transplantation in children. The sequence was obtained from a human donor who donated a stem cell graft to a child with acute lymphoblastic leukemia. This rearrangement joins TRBV6-5 to TRBJ2-7, with 7 bases matching TRBD2. The sequenced sample was PBMCs from the stem cell graft donor, obtained from the stem cell graft. The CDR3 nucleotides read TGTGCCAGCAGTTCCCGCGGGGGACGGTCCTACGAGCAGTACTTC. It codes for CASSSRGGRSYEQYF.